The clone carrying this T cell receptor (beta chain) was seen only a few times. Its antigen is as yet unknown. This record comes from a study of regulatory T cells in long-lasting Graves disease. CDR3 regions were amplified by Arm-PCR using iRepertoire HTBI primers to build TCR beta libraries. TCRdb used MiXCR to reprocess the multiplex PCR reads, holding one entry per CDR3 protein. This sample yields some 430,000 distinct CDR3 sequences, of which roughly a fifth are seen a single time; about 7% belongs to the top ten. Time point in this sample: persistent/refractory GD, antithyroid drugs over 5 years with positive TRAb. RNA extracted from PBMCs served as the sequencing template. Findings of the study overall: The researchers studied only peripheral blood, not thyroid tissue. Repertoires from persistent disease leaned toward TRBV28, TRBJ1-2 and TRBJ2-5.

J was trimmed by 8 bases and V by 2 bases; bases with no gene match: 14. The germline V gene has CDR1 SGHRS and CDR2 YFSETQ. This CDR3 contains 16 residues. The sequence was collected from a female donor with Graves disease. This chain links TRBV5-1 with TRBJ1-2; 8 positions agree with TRBD1. The sample here was peripheral blood mononuclear cells (PBMCs), taken when the disease was refractory, from a patient treated with antithyroid drugs. CDR3 coding DNA: TGCGCCAGCAGCTTTGGGGGGTCGTTCAGGGGGCAAGGCTACACCTTC. It translates to CASSFGGSFRGQGYTF.